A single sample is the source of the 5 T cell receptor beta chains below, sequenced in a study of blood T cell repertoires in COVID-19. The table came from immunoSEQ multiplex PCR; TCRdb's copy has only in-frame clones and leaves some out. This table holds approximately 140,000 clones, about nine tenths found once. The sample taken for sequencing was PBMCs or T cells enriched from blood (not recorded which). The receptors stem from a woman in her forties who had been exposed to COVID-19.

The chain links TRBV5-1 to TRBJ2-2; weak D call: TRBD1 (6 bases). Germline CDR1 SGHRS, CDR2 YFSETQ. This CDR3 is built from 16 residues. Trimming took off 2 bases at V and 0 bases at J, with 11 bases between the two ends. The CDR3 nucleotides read TGCGCCAGCAGCTTATCCGGGACACCGAACACCGGGGAGCTGTTTTTT. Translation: CASSLSGTPNTGELFF.

CDR3 sequence: CASSIWGDYEQYF. The CDR3 region has the DNA TGTGCCAGCAGCATTTGGGGCGACTACGAGCAGTACTTC. The genes are TRBV21-1 and TRBJ2-7; TRBD1 is the table's D call, not checked against the DNA. TRBV21-1 is listed as a pseudogene. The CDR3 runs 13 residues.

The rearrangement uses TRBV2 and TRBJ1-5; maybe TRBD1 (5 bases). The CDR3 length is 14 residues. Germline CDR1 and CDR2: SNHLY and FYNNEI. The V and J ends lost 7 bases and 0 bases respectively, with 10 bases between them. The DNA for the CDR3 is TGTGCCAGCACCCTGGACAATAGCAATCAGCCCCAGCATTTT. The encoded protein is CASTLDNSNQPQHF.

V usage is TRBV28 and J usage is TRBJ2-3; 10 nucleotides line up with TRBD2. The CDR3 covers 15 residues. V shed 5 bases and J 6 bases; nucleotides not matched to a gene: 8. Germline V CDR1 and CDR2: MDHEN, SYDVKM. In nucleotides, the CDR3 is TGTGCCAGCAGTACCCTAGCGGGAGCGGGGGATACGCAGTATTTT. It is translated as CASSTLAGAGDTQYF.

The CDR3 coding sequence is TGCGCCAGCAGTGACGGTGCCGGGGAGCTGTTTTTT. It codes for CASSDGAGELFF. V and J are TRBV10-1 and TRBJ2-2; no clear D. CDR3 size: 12 residues. V shed 3 bases and J shed 6 bases, with 5 bases lying between them. The V gene's germline CDR1 is WNHNN and CDR2 SYGVQD (reference sequence).